This T cell receptor beta chain appears in the sequencing data of a study of T cells in Graves' hyperthyroidism and ophthalmopathy. Study-wide results and limits: Researchers found most expanded thyroid clonotypes above 0.001 in blood as well.

It was RNA transcripts that yielded the amplified TCR beta CDR3 regions. Initially, a first-round RT-PCR of the TCR CDR3 employed the HTBI primer set. TCRdb passed the multiplex PCR reads through MiXCR, listing each CDR3 protein once. The table records around 540,000 distinct CDR3 sequences, just over 45% of them present only once. From germline, CDR1 is MGHDK and CDR2 SYGVNS. Deletions cut 2 bases from V and 0 bases from J, with 5 bases between. The CDR3 consists of 14 residues. In its sample, this clonotype was seen many times. The antigen remains undetermined. Graves' hyperthyroidism is called stable when ophthalmopathy does not progress within 18 months. Not enrolled were patients with uncontrolled infection, other autoimmune disease, pregnancy or lactation. Thyroid ultrasound and orbital computed tomography, with clinical symptoms and serum thyroxine and TRAb, informed diagnoses.

The sample consisted of peripheral blood or thyroid tissue (not recorded which). The source of this sequence is a woman younger than 35 with Graves' hyperthyroidism. The chain combines TRBV25-1 with TRBJ1-5; no firm D call. CDR3 sequence: CASSEIDSNQPQHF. CDR3 sequence (DNA): TGTGCCAGCAGTGAAATTGATAGCAATCAGCCCCAGCATTTT.